This T cell receptor (beta chain) was profiled in a study of vaccination and CD4 T cells after COVID-19 (dated by TCRdb to the early 2020s). Concerning the study at large: SARS-CoV-2 positivity had been established in the convalescent patients by nasal swab PCR, and mild disease was recorded in roughly 10 of these patients and severe disease in one. Post-COVID blood samples were collected from convalescent patients a median of around 100 days after diagnosis, with a range of about 30 to 161 days. Post-vaccine blood samples were taken a median of roughly 75 days after the second vaccine dose, with a range of about 13 to 250 days. For stimulating the cultures, overlapping spike peptide pools were used, derived from SARS-CoV-2 as well as from the common cold coronaviruses HCoV-NL63, HCoV-OC43 and HCoV-229E. In over 8 COVID-19 convalescent patients and a handful of infection-naive healthy vaccine recipients, researchers compared the spike-specific CD4+ TCR repertoire from before mRNA vaccination with the repertoire from after. Control cultures used a CEFX viral epitope pool as positive control, an HIV-1 Nef peptide pool as negative control, or no peptide. Participants got two doses of the Pfizer-BioNTech BNT162b2 vaccine (n=8) or two doses of the Moderna mRNA-1273 vaccine (n=2). The convalescent cohort comprised six males and four females, including two Hispanic individuals, seven Caucasians, two Asians and one multiracial person.

The V and J ends are trimmed by 5 bases and 0 bases, leaving 13 bases between them. From the cysteine up to the phenylalanine, the CDR3 has a length of 14 residues. Of all the DNA, just the CDR3 is kept, 42 bases in frame from base 1. CDR1 and CDR2 are read off the germline V gene (reference sequence) as GTSNPN and SVGIG. The treatment or condition label, as the study defines it: approximately nine-day PBMC culture with coronavirus spike peptide pools or control peptides (ViraFEST assay). To expand antigen-specific T cells with peptide pools and then pick out the expanded clonotypes through TCR sequencing, the study relied on the ViraFEST assay. The convalescent patients' positive SARS-CoV-2 PCR tests were from March to December 2020, which was before the Alpha, Beta and Delta variants emerged in the United States. Under 2.5 million PBMCs per well were cultured in IMDM with about 5% human AB serum and about 9.7 IU/ml IL-2, plus 10 ug/ml peptide pools. Half of the culture medium was replaced with fresh IL-2-containing medium on days 3 and 7. After 10 days of culture, CD4+ T cells were isolated by negative selection with the EasySep CD4+ T cell isolation kit. PBMCs were separated from whole blood using Ficoll-Paque Plus gradient centrifugation and then either used fresh or cryopreserved at -140C. Triplicate wells were generally used for each culture condition.

Remarks on this clonotype: The clone's antigen remains unknown. No per-base quality is available; no much larger clone lies one base away.

The study at large found these results: Among the post-vaccine SARS-CoV-2-reactive clones in convalescent patients, a median approximately 86% showed up only after vaccination, which suggests vaccine-specific priming. The study included relatively few convalescent patients and did not analyze early timepoints after natural infection. An increase in the median number of SARS-CoV-2-reactive clonotypes from 20 to 25 after infection to roughly 36 after vaccination was observed, but the change was not found to be significant. In convalescent patients, nearly all vaccine-specific clones (304 of 307) were found to be mono-reactive for SARS-CoV-2 spike rather than cross-reactive with common cold coronaviruses.

Libraries were built with PCR. DNA from cultured CD4+ T cells was subjected to TCR sequencing with the Oncomine TCR Beta short-read assay at the Johns Hopkins FTIC core. Genomic DNA was extracted from the cultured CD4+ T cells with the QIAamp micro DNA kit. Oncomine TCR Beta libraries from cultured CD4+ T cells were pooled using unique dual indexes and sequenced on an Illumina iSeq 100. As for the original processing: Non-productive sequences were filtered out, and CDR3s that did not start with C, did not end with F or W, or were shorter than 7 amino acids were discarded. Antigen-specific clonotypes were identified using the MANAFEST web application through comparison of peptide-stimulated wells with reference and other culture wells. To be called positive, a clone needed an FDR below 0.05, an odds ratio above 5, and a productive frequency above 0.1% in at least two of three replicate wells. Cross-reactive clonotypes were defined as significantly expanded in both SARS-CoV-2 spike wells and at least one common cold coronavirus spike condition. Using R version 3.6.1, CDR3 homology was evaluated through Levenshtein distances (stringdist) along with unrooted phylogenetic trees (ape). The public reads were reanalyzed by TCRdb: fastp trimming at Q25, MiXCR alignment, in-frame beta chains only. Identical CDR3 protein sequences are pooled into one entry, listed with their most common genes and DNA. The V and J calls were not made by the authors but by TCRdb's processing. Counted in this sample were approximately 20,000 distinct CDR3 sequences; almost 50% of them appeared once. The ten most abundant clones make up roughly 9% of the sample.

This clonotype was sampled from a human donor who had recovered from COVID-19. The sequencing input was CD4+ T cells from blood, cultured in vitro. This chain is built from TRBV30 and TRBJ1-2, with TRBD1 tentatively as D gene (6 bases match). The DNA sequence is given as TGTGCCTGGTTCCACAGGGACTCTAACTATGGCTACACCTTC. Translated, this is CAWFHRDSNYGYTF.